The TCR beta chain described here comes from a study of regulatory T cells in long-lasting Graves disease. Study outcomes and limitations: What was studied was peripheral blood only, and not thyroid tissue. Persistent disease samples used TRBV28, TRBJ1-2 and TRBJ2-5 preferentially. Accuracy may have suffered from the small sample size.

The length of the CDR3 is 16 residues. J gave up 4 bases and V 5 bases, and 12 bases lay outside the gene matches. Germline CDR1 LGHNT, CDR2 FRNRAP. Remarks on this clonotype: Its antigen is not identified.

In building TCR beta libraries, iRepertoire HTBI primers were used together with Arm-PCR of CDR3 regions. TCRdb recomputed calls from the multiplex PCR reads with MiXCR, one row per CDR3 protein. This table has roughly 400,000 distinct CDR3 sequences, roughly 21% appearing once. Time point described: persistent/refractory GD, antithyroid drugs over 5 years with positive TRAb. Extracted PBMC RNA gave rise to the TCR library. The sample was peripheral blood mononuclear cells (PBMCs), taken when the disease was refractory, from a patient treated with antithyroid drugs. The clonotype comes from a female donor with Graves disease. This sequence joins TRBV12-5 and TRBJ2-3; 7 bases agree with TRBD1. CDR3 in amino acids: CASGQKADRDPDTQYF. The CDR3 DNA reads TGTGCTAGTGGTCAAAAGGCAGACAGGGACCCAGATACGCAGTATTTT.